This entry concerns a single T cell receptor beta chain. What this receptor recognizes is not known. Per-base quality was not reported, and no clone a single base away is much larger than it. From its cysteine to its phenylalanine, the CDR3 spans 14 amino acids. This entry keeps only the CDR3 DNA: 42 bases, framed from base 1. Trimming accounts for 3 bases at V and 7 bases at J, while the number of junction bases matched to no gene is 6. For CDR1 and CDR2, the germline V gene (reference sequence) lists LNHDA and SQIVND. The immunoSEQ hsTCRB assay version 4, run in survey mode, was used to sequence TCRbeta repertoires from genomic DNA. For TCRbeta sequencing, genomic DNA was diluted to 10 ng/uL, and up to 1 ug was used per sample. The study's processing was this. Analysis of the TCRbeta data was done in ImmunoSeq Analyzer 3.0, and diversity was computed on productive nucleotide rearrangements. Using the Immunarch R package, the improved Chao index served to estimate lower-bound TCR diversity and the Gini coefficient served to estimate clonality. Nucleotide rearrangements that differed but encoded the same CDR3beta amino acid sequence were counted as separate clonotypes. TCRbeta sequences significantly enriched in antigen-responding cells relative to anti-CD3/anti-CD28-activated cells were identified by differential abundance analysis. TCRs were clustered by predicted peptide-MHC specificity with GLIPH2, both within individual participants and across merged participant data sets. This immuneACCESS table, as held by TCRdb, lists in-frame sequences with V and J called but not all clones. Of the missing ones, under half trace to an unresolved V gene in checked studies; the others have no known cause. The V and J calls and clone size come from that table; D and trimming were worked out from the DNA. The sample profile shows more than 25,000 clones; approximately 80% of them were found once. In total, the top ten clones hold roughly 0.81% of the sample.

The data originate from a study of persistence of HIV-infected CD4 T cells (TCRdb year 2020). In terms of the full investigation: CMV- and HIV-1 Gag-responding CD4+ T cells were isolated from ART-treated individuals so that antigen-driven clonal expansion of HIV-1-infected cells could be examined. In the cross-participant TCR cluster analysis, roughly 8 participants were included for CMV and roughly seven participants were included for Gag. The clonality of all cells in each sorted population was assessed by TCRbeta sequencing, whereas the clonality of infected cells was assessed by proviral sequencing. Peripheral blood samples of up to roughly 180 mL were taken at multiple time points, with the exception of a couple of participants who underwent leukapheresis at a single time point. The median time participants had been on suppressive ART was 8 years. Study-wide conclusions, independent of this receptor: Significantly lower TCRbeta richness was observed in CMV- and Gag-responding cells than in anti-CD3/anti-CD28-responding cells, and higher oligoclonality was observed in CMV-responding cells than in CD3/CD28-stimulated and Gag-responding cells. Degenerate expanded CDR3beta sequences were enriched in antigen-responding cells, suggesting convergent selection of CD4+ responses to CMV and Gag. Within the same sorted populations, how oligoclonal the TCRs were correlated with how oligoclonal the proviruses were. Only a small number of individuals took part in the study, and the range of antigens tested was limited. Bulk TCR analyses could not be limited to the rare CMV-responding cells that actually contained HIV-1 proviruses.

Read against the paper, the sample's treatment or condition label means: suppressive antiretroviral therapy. Lysates of CMV-infected fibroblasts were used at 9 to 10 ug/mL for cell stimulation. Memory CD4+ T cells that did not respond, being CD40L-negative, CD69-negative and CD45RO-high, were sorted as memory populations depleted of antigen-responding cells. HIV-1-infected adults in whom suppressive ART had been started during chronic infection were enrolled as participants. Participants had undetectable plasma HIV-1 RNA below 50 copies/mL for at least 4 years. To be included, a participant needed positive CMV serology and a CD4+ T cell count above 400 cells/uL. Before stimulation, PBMCs were isolated using density centrifugation and depleted of CD8+ T cells. CD8-depleted PBMCs were stimulated for 15 to 20 hours with anti-CD28/CD49d costimulation, CD40-blocking antibody and enfuvirtide to prevent new infections. Cell sorting was performed on a Beckman Coulter MoFlo Legacy or XDP sorter, and dead cells were excluded with propidium iodide. For samples with more than one million cells, genomic DNA was extracted with the QIAamp DNA Mini Kit, and for all other samples the Quick-DNA Microprep Kit was used.

The V gene is TRBV19 and the J gene is TRBJ1-2, and TRBD1 matches 9 of the central bases. This TCR was sampled from an adult woman with HIV who was CMV-seropositive. The sample was CD4+ T cells sorted from PBMCs after approximately 19-hour stimulation, taken from a patient who received antiretroviral therapy. This specimen's cell subset or site label, interpreted: CD40L-CD69- CD45RO-high memory CD4 T cells not responding to CMV lysate. The nucleotide sequence is TGTGCCAGTAGTATCACCGGGACAGGGACTGGCTACACCTTC. Its product reads: CASSITGTGTGYTF.